This T cell receptor (beta chain) was captured by sequencing in a study of blood T cell repertoires in COVID-19. Trimming pared 4 bases from V and 6 bases from J, leaving 9 bases between. The CDR3 consists of 12 residues. Germline CDR1 reads LNHNV; CDR2 reads YYDKDF (reference sequence). TCRdb keeps only in-frame clones here, not all; method: immunoSEQ multiplex PCR. The sample gives about 170,000 clones, 83% of which show up once; roughly 19% is in the top ten. Sequencing was carried out using peripheral blood. This TCR was sampled from a woman between 65 and 79 years old who had recovered from COVID-19. V gene TRBV15 combines with J gene TRBJ1-1; D is uncertain. This CDR3 is CATSKRDSEAFF. The DNA for the CDR3 is TGTGCCACCAGCAAGAGAGATTCTGAAGCTTTCTTT.